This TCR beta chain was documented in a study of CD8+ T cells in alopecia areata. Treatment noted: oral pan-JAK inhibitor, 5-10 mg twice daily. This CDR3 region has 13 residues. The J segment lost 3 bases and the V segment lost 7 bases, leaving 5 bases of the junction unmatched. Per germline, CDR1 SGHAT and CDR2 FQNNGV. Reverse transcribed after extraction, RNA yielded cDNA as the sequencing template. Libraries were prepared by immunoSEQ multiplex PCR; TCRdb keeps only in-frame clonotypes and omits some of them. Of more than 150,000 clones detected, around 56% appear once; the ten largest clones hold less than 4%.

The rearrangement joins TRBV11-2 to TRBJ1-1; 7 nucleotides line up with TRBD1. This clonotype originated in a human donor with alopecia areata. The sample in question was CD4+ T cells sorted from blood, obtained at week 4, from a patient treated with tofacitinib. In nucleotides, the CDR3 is TGTGCCAGCACCCTGGACAGGTACACTGAAGCTTTCTTT. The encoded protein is CASTLDRYTEAFF.